One sample yielded the 10 T cell receptor beta chains listed below, sequenced in a study of blood T cell repertoires in COVID-19 (TCRdb year 2020). Libraries were prepared through the immunoSEQ multiplex PCR assay. The immuneACCESS repertoire file appears here via TCRdb, limited to in-frame rearrangements. These files lack a portion of the clones; in checked studies, under half of the deficit traces to unresolved V genes, and the cause of the others is not known. Counted in this sample were some 250,000 clones; approximately 90% of them appeared once. About 2.2% of the sample comes from the top ten. The sequencing input was peripheral blood. Every receptor here comes from a man under 40 who had recovered from COVID-19.

This clone was recorded a few times. This chain links TRBV29-1 with TRBJ1-2; 9 bases agree with TRBD1. The CDR3 is made up of 15 amino acids. Germline values: CDR1 SQVTM, CDR2 ANQGSEA. The ends lost 3 bases at V and 2 bases at J; junction bases unmatched: 7. CDR3 in DNA: TGCAGCGTTGAGTCTCCCGGGACAGGGAACTATGGCTACACCTTC. Amino acid sequence: CSVESPGTGNYGYTF.

This clone was counted between two and nine times. V usage is TRBV6-5 and J usage is TRBJ1-4, with TRBD1 identical over 7 bases. The CDR3 covers 15 residues. After removal of 6 bases from V and 12 bases from J, the junction contained 16 bases not matched to a gene. The V gene's germline CDR1 is MNHEY and CDR2 SVGAGI. The CDR3 is CASRKATTGTQELFF. CDR3 nucleotides: TGTGCCAGCAGAAAAGCGACGACAGGGACTCAGGAACTGTTTTTT.

The chain combines TRBV3-1 (or the pseudogene TRBV3-2) with TRBJ2-7, with 9 positions matching TRBD2. V lost 2 bases and J lost 0; bases outside the gene matches: 2. Germline V lookup: CDR1 LGHDT, CDR2 YNNKEL (reference sequence). The CDR3 runs 15 residues. The DNA of the CDR3 is TGTGCCAGCAGCCAACCTAGCGGGGCCTCCTACGAGCAGTACTTC. As protein: CASSQPSGASYEQYF.

The chain has TRBV19 and TRBJ2-3; 7 bases match TRBD2. Losses at the gene ends were 3 bases for V and 5 bases for J; bases not matched to a gene: 8. The CDR3 extends over 15 amino acids. CDR1 and CDR2 (germline): LNHDA, SQIVND (reference sequence). The CDR3 spells CASSMGGVRLDTQYF. In nucleotides, the CDR3 is TGTGCCAGTAGTATGGGAGGGGTTCGCTTAGATACGCAGTATTTT.

This clone showed up just a few times. This sequence joins TRBV27 and TRBJ1-6; maybe TRBD1 (5 bases). Trimming stripped 5 bases from V and 7 bases from J, with 18 bases between. CDR1 MNHEY and CDR2 SMNVEV come from the germline V gene (reference sequence). This CDR3 comprises 16 residues. DNA of the CDR3: TGTGCCAGCAGTCCCGACATAGGGGCGTTAAATTCACCCCTCCACTTT. As protein: CASSPDIGALNSPLHF.

The rearrangement uses TRBV18 and TRBJ1-2; TRBD1 agrees at 7 bases. This CDR3 has 14 amino acids. Germline V CDR1 and CDR2: KGHSH, LQKENI. The V segment lost 3 bases and the J segment 2 bases; nucleotides outside the gene matches: 3. CDR3 in amino acids: CASSPGDSNYGYTF. In nucleotides, the CDR3 is TGTGCCAGCTCACCGGGGGACAGCAACTATGGCTACACCTTC.

This chain joins TRBV7-8 and TRBJ1-3; TRBD1 matches 9 bases. The CDR3 is made up of 16 amino acids. Germline CDR1 SGHVS, CDR2 FQNEAQ. Trimming at V came to 3 bases and at J to 4 bases, leaving 7 bases not matched to a gene. The CDR3 spells CASSFTGGHAGNTIYF. CDR3 nucleotides: TGTGCCAGCAGCTTTACAGGGGGCCACGCAGGAAACACCATATATTTT.

This clone was recorded only once. The chain combines TRBV19 with TRBJ2-2; D not certain. Germline assignment: CDR1 LNHDA and CDR2 SQIVND (reference sequence). CDR3 size: 12 residues. The V end was cut by 5 bases, the J end by 8 bases, with 9 bases between. The CDR3 protein is CASSPITGELFF. CDR3 bases: TGTGCCAGTAGTCCCATCACTGGGGAGCTGTTTTTT.

This rearrangement joins TRBV7-7 to TRBJ2-1, with 13 bases lining up with TRBD2. This CDR3 spans 18 amino acids. J lost 0 bases, V lost 5 bases, and 7 bases had no gene match. Germline V gene lookup returns CDR1 SSHAT and CDR2 FNYEAQ (reference sequence). CDR3 loop: CASSPGLAGYSSYNEQFF. The DNA of the CDR3 is TGTGCCAGCAGCCCGGGACTAGCGGGGTATAGCTCCTACAATGAGCAGTTCTTC. The full variable domain, its missing parts supplied by reference TRBV7-7 and TRBJ2-1, is GAGVSQSPRYKVTKRGQDVTLRCDPISSHATLYWYQQALGQGPEFLTYFNYEAQPDKSGLPSDRFSAERPEGSISTLTIQRTEQRDSAMYRCASSPGLAGYSSYNEQFFGPGTRLTVL.

The chain couples TRBV5-4 to TRBJ2-2; 10 bases are a match to TRBD1. The CDR3 runs to 17 residues. The V segment lost 0 bases and the J segment 4 bases; nucleotides outside the gene matches: 6. Germline V gene data show CDR1 as SGHNT and CDR2 as YYREEE (reference sequence). The CDR3 DNA reads TGTGCCAGCAGCTTGGTCGCTGGGACAGGGGCCACCGGGGAGCTGTTTTTT. It is translated as CASSLVAGTGATGELFF.